The source of this T cell receptor beta chain is a study of T cell changes during pregnancy in multiple sclerosis. The repertoire was sequenced with immunoSEQ multiplex PCR; TCRdb's copy has only in-frame clones and lacks some. The sample has more than 10,000 clones; around 84% are singletons. The CDR3 runs to 14 residues. After removal of 4 bases from V and 7 bases from J, the junction contained 4 bases not matched to a gene. Germline V lookup: CDR1 LGHNA, CDR2 YNFKEQ. This chain joins TRBV4-2 and TRBJ2-1; 10 nucleotides agree with TRBD2. The source material was CD8+ T cells from peripheral blood mononuclear cells, sampled after pregnancy. The source of this sequence is a female donor in good health, enrolled as a control in a pregnancy study. CDR3 nucleotides: TGTGCCAGCAGCCCAGGACTAGCGGAGAATGAGCAGTTCTTC. Its protein is CASSPGLAENEQFF.